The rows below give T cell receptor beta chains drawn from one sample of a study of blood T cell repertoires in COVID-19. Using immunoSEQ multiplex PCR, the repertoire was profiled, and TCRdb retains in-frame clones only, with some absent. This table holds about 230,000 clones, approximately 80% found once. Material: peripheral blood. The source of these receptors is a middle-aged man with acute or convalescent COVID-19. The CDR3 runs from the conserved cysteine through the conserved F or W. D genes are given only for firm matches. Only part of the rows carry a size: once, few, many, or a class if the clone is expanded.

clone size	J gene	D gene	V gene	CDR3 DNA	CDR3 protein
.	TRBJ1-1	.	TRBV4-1	TGCGCCAGCAGCCGAGAGGGACATGGAGGAACTGAAGCTTTCTTT	CASSREGHGGTEAFF
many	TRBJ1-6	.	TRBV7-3	TGTGCCAGCAGCTTAAGGGGAGGAGGTTCCAATTCACCCCTCCACTTT	CASSLRGGGSNSPLHF
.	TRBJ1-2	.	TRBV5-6	TGTGCCAGCAGCTTGGGCAGTACTAACTATGGCTACACCTTC	CASSLGSTNYGYTF
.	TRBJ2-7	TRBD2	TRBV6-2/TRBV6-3	TGTGCCAGCAGTTACTCTCTGACCGGGACTAGTCTCCACGAGCAGTACTTC	CASSYSLTGTSLHEQYF
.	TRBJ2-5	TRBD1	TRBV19	TGTGCCAGTAGTGGAGGGACAGGCCCCAAAGAGACCCAGTACTTC	CASSGGTGPKETQYF
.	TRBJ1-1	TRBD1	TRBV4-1	TGCGCCAGCAGCCAGGGGAGGACAGGGTTGGAAACTGAAGCTTTCTTT	CASSQGRTGLETEAFF
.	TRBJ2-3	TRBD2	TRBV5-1	TGCGCCAGCAGCTTTAGCGGGAGCACAGATACGCAGTATTTT	CASSFSGSTDTQYF
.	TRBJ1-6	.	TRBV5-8	TGTGCCAGCAAAAACAGGGCTGATTCACCCCTCCACTTT	CASKNRADSPLHF
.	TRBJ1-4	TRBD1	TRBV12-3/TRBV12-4	TGTGCCTCCGCCGGAGGACAGGGGTTAATGCTGTTTTTT	CASAGGQGLMLFF
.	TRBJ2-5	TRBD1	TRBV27	TGTGCCAGCAGTCCCTGGGACAGGGGAGAAGAGACCCAGTACTTC	CASSPWDRGEETQYF
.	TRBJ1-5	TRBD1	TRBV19	TGTGCCAGTAAATCAATAGACAGGGTGTCCAATCAGCCCCAGCATTTT	CASKSIDRVSNQPQHF
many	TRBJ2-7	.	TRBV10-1	TGCGCCAGCAGTGCCCTAGCAGCCCGTGGCGAGCAGTACTTC	CASSALAARGEQYF
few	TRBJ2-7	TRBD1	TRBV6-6	TGTGCCAGCAGTTACAGACAGGGGGCCAGGTACGAGCAGTACTTC	CASSYRQGARYEQYF
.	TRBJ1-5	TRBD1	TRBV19	TGTGCCAGTAGTATATCTCAGGGGGTCAATCAGCCCCAGCATTTT	CASSISQGVNQPQHF
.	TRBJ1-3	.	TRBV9	TGTGCCAGCAGCCCACGCCCGACAGTCTCTGGAAACACCATATATTTT	CASSPRPTVSGNTIYF
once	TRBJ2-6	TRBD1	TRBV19	TGTGCCAGTACCAAGACAGGGTCCGGCTCTGGGGCCAACGTCCTGACTTTC	CASTKTGSGSGANVLTF
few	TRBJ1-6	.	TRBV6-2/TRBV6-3	TGTGCCAGCAGTCTACGTACGGGATTTAATTCACCCCTCCACTTT	CASSLRTGFNSPLHF
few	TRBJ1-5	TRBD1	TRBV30	TGTGCCTGGAGTGGAATTGGACAGGGAGGGGATCAGCCCCAGCATTTT	CAWSGIGQGGDQPQHF
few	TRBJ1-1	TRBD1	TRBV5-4	TGTGCCAGCAGAGCCCGGGACAGGGGAAACACTGAAGCTTTCTTT	CASRARDRGNTEAFF
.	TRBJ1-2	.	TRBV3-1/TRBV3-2	TGTGCCAGCAGCCAAGGGTGGGCTTCCTATGGCTACACCTTC	CASSQGWASYGYTF
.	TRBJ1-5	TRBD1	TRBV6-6	TGTGCCAGCAGTTACGCCCATTCCGGGACAGGGGAGTCCCAGCATTTT	CASSYAHSGTGESQHF
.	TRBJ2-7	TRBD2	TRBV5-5	TGTGCCAGCAGCTTGGCCCTAGCGGCCGACTACGAGCAGTACTTC	CASSLALAADYEQYF
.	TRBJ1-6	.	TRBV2	TGTGCCAGCAGTGCCCCCAGGGAGGAAGGAGTATCCTATAATTCACCCCTCCACTTT	CASSAPREEGVSYNSPLHF
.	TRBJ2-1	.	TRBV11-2	TGTGCCAGCAGCTTAAACAGGGGGGGCAATGAGCAGTTCTTC	CASSLNRGGNEQFF
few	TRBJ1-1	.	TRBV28	TGTGCCAGCAGTTTCTTCTCAGTGCGGAAGAACACTGAAGCTTTCTTT	CASSFFSVRKNTEAFF
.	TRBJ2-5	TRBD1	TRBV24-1	TGTGCCACCAGTGAAGGACAGGGGGCGAGGGAGACCCAGTACTTC	CATSEGQGARETQYF
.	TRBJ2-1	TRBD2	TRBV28	TGTGCCAGCAGTTCGCAATCTAGCGGGAGTAACAATGAGCAGTTCTTC	CASSSQSSGSNNEQFF
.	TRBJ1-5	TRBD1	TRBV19	TGTGCCAGTAGTACCCCGACAGGGCGCAATCAGCCCCAGCATTTT	CASSTPTGRNQPQHF
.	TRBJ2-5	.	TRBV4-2	TGTGCCAGCAGCCAAGTTGACAGGGTTCCGGAGGGGACCCAGTACTTC	CASSQVDRVPEGTQYF
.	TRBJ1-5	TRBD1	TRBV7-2	TGTGCCAGCAGCCTCAGACAGGGTGAAGAGCCCCAGCATTTT	CASSLRQGEEPQHF
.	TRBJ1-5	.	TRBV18	TGTGCCACCCAGGGGACAAATAGCAATCAGCCCCAGCATTTT	CATQGTNSNQPQHF
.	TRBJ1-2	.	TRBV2	TGTGCCAGCAGTGAAGATCAGGGTTCCTATGGCTACACCTTC	CASSEDQGSYGYTF
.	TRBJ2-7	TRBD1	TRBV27	TGTGCCAGCAGTTTAAGACAGGGGGAAATCCACGAGCAGTACTTC	CASSLRQGEIHEQYF
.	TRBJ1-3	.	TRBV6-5	TGTGCCAGCAGTCGGGGCTCTGGAAACACCATATATTTT	CASSRGSGNTIYF
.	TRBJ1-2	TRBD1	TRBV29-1	TGCAGCGTTGAAGTGGGGGCCGGGACAGGGGTATGGTATGGCTACACCTTC	CSVEVGAGTGVWYGYTF
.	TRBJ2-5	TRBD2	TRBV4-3	TGCGCCAGCAGCTCGTGGACTAGCGGGAGAGTGGAAGAGACCCAGTACTTC	CASSSWTSGRVEETQYF
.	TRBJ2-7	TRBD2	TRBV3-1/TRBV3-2	TGTGCCAGCAGCACGACTAGCGGGAGATACGAGCAGTACTTC	CASSTTSGRYEQYF
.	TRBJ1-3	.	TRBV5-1	TGCGCCAGCAGCTTGGGCCGGACAGACTCTGGAAACACCATATATTTT	CASSLGRTDSGNTIYF
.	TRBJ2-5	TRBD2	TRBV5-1	TGCGCCAGCAGCTTGGCCGGACTAGCATATTTCACGGAGACCCAGTACTTC	CASSLAGLAYFTETQYF
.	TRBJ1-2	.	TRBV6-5	TGTGCCAGCGGACGACAGGCCCACTATGGCTACACCTTC	CASGRQAHYGYTF
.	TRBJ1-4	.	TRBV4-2	TGTGCCAGCAGCCGAGGAGGCGATGAAAAACTGTTTTTT	CASSRGGDEKLFF
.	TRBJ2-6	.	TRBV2	TGTGCCAGCAGTGTAACAGGTTTGGCTGGGGCCAACGTCCTGACTTTC	CASSVTGLAGANVLTF
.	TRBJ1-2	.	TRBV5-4	TGTGCCAGCAGCTCCAAGGGACTCTATGGCTACACCTTC	CASSSKGLYGYTF
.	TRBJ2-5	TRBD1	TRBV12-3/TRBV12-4	TGTGCCAGCACCCAACAGGGGGAGACCCAGTACTTC	CASTQQGETQYF
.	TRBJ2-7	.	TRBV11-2	TGTGCCAGCAGCTTAAGACAGGTTAGCGAGCAGTACTTC	CASSLRQVSEQYF
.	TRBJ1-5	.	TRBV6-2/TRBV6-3	TGTGCCAGCAGTTACCAATCTTGGGCTTGGGGGGGCAATCAGCCCCAGCATTTT	CASSYQSWAWGGNQPQHF
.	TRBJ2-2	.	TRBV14	TGTGCCAGCAGCCAAGAGGAAGGGAGAGGACTGTTTTTT	CASSQEEGRGLFF
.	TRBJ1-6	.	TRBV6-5	TGTGCCAGCAGTTCACAGAACCCCAATTCACCCCTCCACTTT	CASSSQNPNSPLHF
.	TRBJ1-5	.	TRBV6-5	TGTGCCAGCAGGCTACAGGGTAGCAATCAGCCCCAGCATTTT	CASRLQGSNQPQHF
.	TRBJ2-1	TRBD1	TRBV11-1	TGTGCCAGCAGCCCCGGGACAGTTGAGCAGTTCTTC	CASSPGTVEQFF
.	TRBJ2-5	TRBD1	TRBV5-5	TGTGCCAGCAGCCCTGGACAGGGATGGGAAGAGACCCAGTACTTC	CASSPGQGWEETQYF
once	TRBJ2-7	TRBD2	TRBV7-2	TGTGCCAGCAGCTTACCGGGGGGTCCCTCCCGCTCCGAGCAGTACTTC	CASSLPGGPSRSEQYF
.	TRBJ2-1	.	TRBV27	TGTGCGGTTGCGGGGAGTCTTGATGAGCAGTTCTTC	CAVAGSLDEQFF
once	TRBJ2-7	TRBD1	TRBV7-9	TGTGCCAGCAGCTTCTTAGTCCCCGGGACAGGGGCCTACGAGCAGTACTTC	CASSFLVPGTGAYEQYF
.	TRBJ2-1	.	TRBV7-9	TGTGCCAGCAGCGGGGCAAATGTCTACAATGAGCAGTTCTTC	CASSGANVYNEQFF
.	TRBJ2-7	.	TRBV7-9	TGTGCCAGCAGCCCGTTTTACGTGACTCGCTACGAGCAGTACTTC	CASSPFYVTRYEQYF
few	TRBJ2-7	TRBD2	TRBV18	TGTGCCAGCTCACCAAGTATAGGGAGGGATGTTTACGAGCAGTACTTC	CASSPSIGRDVYEQYF
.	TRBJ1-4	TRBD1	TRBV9	TGTGCCAGCAGCGGATCGGGACAGGGCAATGAAAAACTGTTTTTT	CASSGSGQGNEKLFF
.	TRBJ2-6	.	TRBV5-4	TGTGCCAGCAGCTTGGAGTATGGAAACAGGTTGTTCTCTGGGGCCAACGTCCTGACTTTC	CASSLEYGNRLFSGANVLTF
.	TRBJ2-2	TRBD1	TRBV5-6	TGTGCCAGCAGCGCGTATACAGGGGGCCATTTCTTTAACACCGGGGAGCTGTTTTTT	CASSAYTGGHFFNTGELFF